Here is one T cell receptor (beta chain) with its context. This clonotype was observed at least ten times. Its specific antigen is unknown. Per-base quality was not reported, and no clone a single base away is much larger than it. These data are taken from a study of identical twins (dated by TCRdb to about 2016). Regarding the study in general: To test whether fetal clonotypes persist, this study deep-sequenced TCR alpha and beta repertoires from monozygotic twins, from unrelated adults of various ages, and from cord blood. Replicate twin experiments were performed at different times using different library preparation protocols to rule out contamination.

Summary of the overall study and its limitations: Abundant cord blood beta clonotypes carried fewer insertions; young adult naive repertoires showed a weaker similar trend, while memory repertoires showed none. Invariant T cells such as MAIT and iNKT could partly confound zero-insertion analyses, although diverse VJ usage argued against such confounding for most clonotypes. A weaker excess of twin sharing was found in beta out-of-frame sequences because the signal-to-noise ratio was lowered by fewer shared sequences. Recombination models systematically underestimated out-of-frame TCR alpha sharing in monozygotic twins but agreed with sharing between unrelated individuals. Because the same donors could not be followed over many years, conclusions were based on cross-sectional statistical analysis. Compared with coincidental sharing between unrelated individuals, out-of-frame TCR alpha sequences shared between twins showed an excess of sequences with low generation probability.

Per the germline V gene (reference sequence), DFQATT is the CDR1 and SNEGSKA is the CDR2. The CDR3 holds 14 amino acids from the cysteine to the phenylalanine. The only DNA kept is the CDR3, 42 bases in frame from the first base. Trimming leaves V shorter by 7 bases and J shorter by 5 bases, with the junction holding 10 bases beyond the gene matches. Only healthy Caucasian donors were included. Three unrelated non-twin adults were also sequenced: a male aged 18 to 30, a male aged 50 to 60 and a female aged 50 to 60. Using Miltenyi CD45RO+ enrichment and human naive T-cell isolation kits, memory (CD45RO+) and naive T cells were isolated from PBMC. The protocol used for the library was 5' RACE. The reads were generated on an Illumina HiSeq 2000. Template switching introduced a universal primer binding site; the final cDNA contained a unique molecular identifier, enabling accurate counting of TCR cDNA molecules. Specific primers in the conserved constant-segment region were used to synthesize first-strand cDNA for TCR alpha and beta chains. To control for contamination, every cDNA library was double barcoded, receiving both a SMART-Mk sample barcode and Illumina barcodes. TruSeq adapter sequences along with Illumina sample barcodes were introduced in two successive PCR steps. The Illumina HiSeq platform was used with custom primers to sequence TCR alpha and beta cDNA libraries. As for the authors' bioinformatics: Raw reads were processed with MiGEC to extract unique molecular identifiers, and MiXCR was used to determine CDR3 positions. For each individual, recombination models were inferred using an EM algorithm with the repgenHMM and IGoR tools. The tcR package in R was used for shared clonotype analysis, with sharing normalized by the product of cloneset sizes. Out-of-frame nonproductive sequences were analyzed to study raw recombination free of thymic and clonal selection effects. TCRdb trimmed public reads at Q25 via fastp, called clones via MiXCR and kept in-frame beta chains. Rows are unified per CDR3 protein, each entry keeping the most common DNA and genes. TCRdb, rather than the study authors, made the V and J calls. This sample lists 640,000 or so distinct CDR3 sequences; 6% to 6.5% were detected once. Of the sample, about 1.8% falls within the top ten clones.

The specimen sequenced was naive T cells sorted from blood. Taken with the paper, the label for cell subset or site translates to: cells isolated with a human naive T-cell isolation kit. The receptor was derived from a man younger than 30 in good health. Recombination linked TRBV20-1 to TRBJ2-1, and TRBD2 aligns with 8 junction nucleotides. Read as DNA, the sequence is TGCAGTGGGGAGCGGGAGAGGGGTGACAATGAGCAGTTCTTC. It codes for CSGERERGDNEQFF.